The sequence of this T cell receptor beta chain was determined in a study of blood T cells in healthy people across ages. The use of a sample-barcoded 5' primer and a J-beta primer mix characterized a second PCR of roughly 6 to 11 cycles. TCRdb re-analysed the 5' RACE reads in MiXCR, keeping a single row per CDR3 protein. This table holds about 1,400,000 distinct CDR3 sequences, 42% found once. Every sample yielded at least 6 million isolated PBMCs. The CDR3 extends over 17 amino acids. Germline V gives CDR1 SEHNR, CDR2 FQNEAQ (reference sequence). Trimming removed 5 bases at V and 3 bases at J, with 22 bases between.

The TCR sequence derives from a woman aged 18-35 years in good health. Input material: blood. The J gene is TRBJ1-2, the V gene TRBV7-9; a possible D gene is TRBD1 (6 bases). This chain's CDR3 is CASSLGGVGGAHYGYTF. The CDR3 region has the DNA TGTGCCAGCAGCCTAGGGGGGGTCGGAGGGGCCCACTATGGCTACACCTTC. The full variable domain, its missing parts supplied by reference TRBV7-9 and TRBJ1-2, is DTGVSQNPRHKITKRGQNVTFRCDPISEHNRLYWYRQTLGQGPEFLTYFQNEAQLEKSRLLSDRFSAERPKGSFSTLEIQRTEQGDSAMYLCASSLGGVGGAHYGYTFGSGTRLTVV.